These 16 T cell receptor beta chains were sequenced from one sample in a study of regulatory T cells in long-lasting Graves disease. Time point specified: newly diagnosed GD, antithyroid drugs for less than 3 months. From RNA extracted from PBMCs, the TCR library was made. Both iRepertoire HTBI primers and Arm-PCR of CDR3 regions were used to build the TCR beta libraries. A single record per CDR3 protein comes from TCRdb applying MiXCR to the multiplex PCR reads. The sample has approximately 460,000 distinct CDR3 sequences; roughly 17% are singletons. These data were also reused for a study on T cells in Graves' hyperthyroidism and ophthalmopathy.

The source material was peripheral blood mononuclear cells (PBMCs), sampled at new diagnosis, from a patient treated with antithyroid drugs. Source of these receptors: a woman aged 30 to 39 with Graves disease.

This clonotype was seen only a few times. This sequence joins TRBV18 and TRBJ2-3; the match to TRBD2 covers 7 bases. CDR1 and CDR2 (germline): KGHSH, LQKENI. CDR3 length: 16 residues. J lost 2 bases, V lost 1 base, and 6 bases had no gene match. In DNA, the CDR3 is TGTGCCAGCTCACCACTAACTAGCGCACTCACAGATACGCAGTATTTT. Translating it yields CASSPLTSALTDTQYF.

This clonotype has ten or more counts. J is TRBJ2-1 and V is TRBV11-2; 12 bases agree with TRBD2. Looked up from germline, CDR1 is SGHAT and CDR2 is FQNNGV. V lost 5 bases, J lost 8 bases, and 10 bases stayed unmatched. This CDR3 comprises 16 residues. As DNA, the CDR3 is TGTGCCAGCAGCGTTACCTCTAGCGGGAGGGCCTATGAGCAGTTCTTC. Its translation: CASSVTSSGRAYEQFF.

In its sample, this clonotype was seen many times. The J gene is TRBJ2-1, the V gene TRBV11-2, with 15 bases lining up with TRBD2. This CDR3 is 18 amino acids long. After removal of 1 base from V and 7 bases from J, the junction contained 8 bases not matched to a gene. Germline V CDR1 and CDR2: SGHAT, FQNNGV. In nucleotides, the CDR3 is TGTGCCAGCAGCTTAGTGTTCCGGACTAGCGGGAGGGTAAATGAGCAGTTCTTC. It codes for CASSLVFRTSGRVNEQFF.

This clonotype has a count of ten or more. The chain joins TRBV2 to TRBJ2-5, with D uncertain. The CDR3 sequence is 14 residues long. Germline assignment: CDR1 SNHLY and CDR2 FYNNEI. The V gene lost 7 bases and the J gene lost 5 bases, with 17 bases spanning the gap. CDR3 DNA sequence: TGTGCCAGCAATTCACCGGGTCCGCAGGAGACCCAGTACTTC. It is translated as CASNSPGPQETQYF.

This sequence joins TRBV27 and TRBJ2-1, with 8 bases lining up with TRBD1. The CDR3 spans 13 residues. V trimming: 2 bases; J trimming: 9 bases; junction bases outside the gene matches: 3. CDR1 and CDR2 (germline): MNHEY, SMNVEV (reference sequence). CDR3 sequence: CASSLQGAIEQFF. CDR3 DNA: TGTGCCAGCAGTTTACAGGGGGCAATTGAGCAGTTCTTC.

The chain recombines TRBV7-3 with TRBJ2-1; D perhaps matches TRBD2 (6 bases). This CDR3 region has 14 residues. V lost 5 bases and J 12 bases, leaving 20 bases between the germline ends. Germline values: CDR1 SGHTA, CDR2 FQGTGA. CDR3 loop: CASSLSRDSRRQFF. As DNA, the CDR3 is TGTGCCAGCAGCCTGTCTAGGGACTCCCGTAGGCAGTTCTTC.

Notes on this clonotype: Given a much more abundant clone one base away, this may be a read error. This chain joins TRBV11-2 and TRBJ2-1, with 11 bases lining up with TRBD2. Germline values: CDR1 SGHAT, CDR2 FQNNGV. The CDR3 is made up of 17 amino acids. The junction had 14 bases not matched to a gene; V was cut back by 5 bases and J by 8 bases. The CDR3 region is CASSPTYGGTSGDEQFF. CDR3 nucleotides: TGTGCCAGCAGCCCAACTTACGGCGGGACTAGCGGCGATGAGCAGTTCTTC.

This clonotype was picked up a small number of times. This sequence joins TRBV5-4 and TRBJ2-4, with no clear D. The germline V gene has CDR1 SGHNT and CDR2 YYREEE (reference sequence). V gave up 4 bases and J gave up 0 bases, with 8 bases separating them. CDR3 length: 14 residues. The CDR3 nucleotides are TGTGCCAGCAGCCCCCCCGAAGCCAAAAACATTCAGTACTTC. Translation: CASSPPEAKNIQYF. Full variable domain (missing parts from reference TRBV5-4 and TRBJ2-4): ETGVTQSPTHLIKTRGQQVTLRCSSQSGHNTVSWYQQALGQGPQFIFQYYREEENGRGNFPPRFSGLQFPNYSSELNVNALELDDSALYLCASSPPEAKNIQYFGAGTRLSVL.

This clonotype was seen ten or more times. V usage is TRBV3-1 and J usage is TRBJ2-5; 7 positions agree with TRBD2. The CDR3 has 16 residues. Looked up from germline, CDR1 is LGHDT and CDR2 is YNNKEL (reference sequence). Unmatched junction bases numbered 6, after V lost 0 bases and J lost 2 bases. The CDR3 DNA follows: TGTGCCAGCAGCCAAGATTGGGAGGGCAGACAAGAGACCCAGTACTTC. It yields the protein CASSQDWEGRQETQYF.

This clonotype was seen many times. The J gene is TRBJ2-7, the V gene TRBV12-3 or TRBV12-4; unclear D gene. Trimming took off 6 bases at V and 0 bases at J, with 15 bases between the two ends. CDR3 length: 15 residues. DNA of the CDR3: TGTGCCAGCAGCTTGGAGCCAGTCAGCTCCTACGAGCAGTACTTC. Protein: CASSLEPVSSYEQYF.

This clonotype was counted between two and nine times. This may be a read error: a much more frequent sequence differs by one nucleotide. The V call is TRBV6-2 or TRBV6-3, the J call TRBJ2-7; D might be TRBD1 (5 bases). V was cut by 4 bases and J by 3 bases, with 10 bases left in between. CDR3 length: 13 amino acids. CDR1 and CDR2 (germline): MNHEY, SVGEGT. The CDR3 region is CASSLDRVYEQYF. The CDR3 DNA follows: TGTGCCAGCAGTTTAGACAGAGTCTACGAGCAGTACTTC.

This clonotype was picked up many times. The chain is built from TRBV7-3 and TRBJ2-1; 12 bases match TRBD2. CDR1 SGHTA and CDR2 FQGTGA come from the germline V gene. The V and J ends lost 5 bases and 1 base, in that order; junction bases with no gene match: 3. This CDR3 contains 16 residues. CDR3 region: CASSPGLAGSYNEQFF. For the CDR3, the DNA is TGTGCCAGCAGCCCAGGACTAGCGGGATCCTACAATGAGCAGTTCTTC.

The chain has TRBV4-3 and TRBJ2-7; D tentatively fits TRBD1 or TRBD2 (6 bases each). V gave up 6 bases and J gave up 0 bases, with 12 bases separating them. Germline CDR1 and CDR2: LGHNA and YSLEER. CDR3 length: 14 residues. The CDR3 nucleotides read TGCGCCAGCAGTCGGAGGGGGTCCTCCTACGAGCAGTACTTC. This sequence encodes CASSRRGSSYEQYF.

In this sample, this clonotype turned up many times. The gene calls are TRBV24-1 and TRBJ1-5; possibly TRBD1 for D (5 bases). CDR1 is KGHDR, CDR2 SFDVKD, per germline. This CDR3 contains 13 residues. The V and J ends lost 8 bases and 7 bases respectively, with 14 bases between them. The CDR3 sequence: CATTEVGGQPQHF. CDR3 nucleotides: TGTGCCACCACCGAGGTGGGGGGGCAGCCCCAGCATTTT.

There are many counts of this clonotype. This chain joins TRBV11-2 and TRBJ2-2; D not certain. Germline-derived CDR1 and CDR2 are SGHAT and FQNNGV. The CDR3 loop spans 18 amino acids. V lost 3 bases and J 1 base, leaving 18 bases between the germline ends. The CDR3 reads CASSFLTSRLRNTGELFF. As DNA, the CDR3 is TGTGCCAGCAGCTTCCTTACGTCCCGACTGCGGAACACCGGGGAGCTGTTTTTT.

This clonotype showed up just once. The CDR3 region is CASSLDTGVGVSEAFF. The CDR3, as DNA: TGTGCCAGCAGCTTAGATACAGGGGTTGGGGTGTCTGAAGCTTTCTTT. The genes are TRBV7-6 and TRBJ1-1; 7 nucleotides match TRBD1. Trimming removed 1 base from V and 6 bases from J; junction bases left unmatched: 11. Germline loops: CDR1 SGHVS, CDR2 FNYEAQ. The CDR3 is 16 residues long.